The 21 T cell receptor beta chains given below trace back to one sample, sequenced in a study of a mutant IDH1 vaccine in newly diagnosed glioma. Profiled with immunoSEQ multiplex PCR; TCRdb holds only in-frame clones, not every one. The table has over 30,000 clones, approximately 92% seen once. Time point noted: week 47, end of study. Topical imiquimod accompanied each vaccine dose, which consisted of 300 ug of mutant IDH1 20-mer peptide. These receptors have no identified antigens. The sequencing used PBMCs, collected from a glioma patient whose treatment included an IDH1 peptide vaccine. The receptors were gathered from a woman in her thirties or forties with glioma.

CDR3 loop: CASRPRQGDYTF. The CDR3 DNA is TGTGCCAGCAGACCCCGACAGGGTGACTACACCTTC. The chain couples TRBV6-6 to TRBJ1-2, with 7 bases that match TRBD1. With 6 bases clipped from V and 10 bases from J, the junction kept 8 bases outside the gene matches. Germline V gene sequence: CDR1 MNHNY, CDR2 SVGAGI (reference sequence). The CDR3 is made up of 12 amino acids.

This clone was counted a single time. V and J are TRBV5-6 and TRBJ1-5; D is unresolved. This CDR3 contains 15 residues. Trimming cost V 3 bases and J 0 bases, with 10 bases left between them. Germline CDR1 is SGHDT and CDR2 is YYEEEE. The CDR3 sequence: CASSSPSGSNQPQHF. The CDR3 DNA reads TGTGCCAGCAGCTCGCCTTCAGGTAGCAATCAGCCCCAGCATTTT.

This chain connects TRBV5-1 to TRBJ2-1, with D hard to call. Trimming took 1 base from V and 1 from J, leaving 6 bases between them. This CDR3 is built from 14 residues. Germline loops: CDR1 SGHRS, CDR2 YFSETQ. CDR3: CASSLRASYNEQFF. The CDR3 coding sequence is TGCGCCAGCAGCTTGAGGGCATCCTACAATGAGCAGTTCTTC.

This chain uses TRBV4-1 with TRBJ1-2, with D maybe TRBD1 (6 bases). Germline V gene sequence: CDR1 MGHRA, CDR2 YSYEKL. This CDR3 is built from 15 residues. Trimming left V 4 bases short and J 0 bases short, with 12 bases between. The CDR3 reads CASSLSGQPNYGYTF. The CDR3 nucleotides are TGCGCCAGCAGCCTGAGCGGACAGCCTAACTATGGCTACACCTTC.

The chain recombines TRBV7-6 with TRBJ2-1; perhaps TRBD1 as D (5 bases). The germline V gene has CDR1 SGHVS and CDR2 FNYEAQ. This CDR3 has 16 amino acids. Trimming took off 2 bases at V and 3 bases at J, with 14 bases between the two ends. In DNA, the CDR3 is TGTGCCAGCAGCTTACCTCAGGGTATCGGCTACAATGAGCAGTTCTTC. It encodes CASSLPQGIGYNEQFF.

The V call is TRBV10-3, the J call TRBJ1-1; no clear D. The germline V gene has CDR1 ENHRY and CDR2 SYGVKD. CDR3 size: 12 residues. Trimming shortened V by 6 bases and J by 6 bases, and 11 bases separated the two germline ends. CDR3 DNA: TGTGCCATCAGCTCCGCAGAGGCTGAAGCTTTCTTT. Translation gives CAISSAEAEAFF.

This chain connects TRBV18 to TRBJ1-5, with D perhaps matching TRBD1 (5 bases). Germline V gene data show CDR1 as KGHSH and CDR2 as LQKENI. CDR3 length: 14 residues. The V gene lost 4 bases and the J gene lost 0 bases, with 7 bases spanning the gap. In DNA form, the CDR3 reads TGTGCCAGCTCACAAGGGGATAGCAATCAGCCCCAGCATTTT. As protein: CASSQGDSNQPQHF.

The V gene is TRBV5-4, the J gene TRBJ2-2; D possibly corresponds to TRBD2 (6 bases). Germline loops: CDR1 SGHNT, CDR2 YYREEE (reference sequence). The ends were cut back, 4 bases at V and 2 bases at J, with 12 bases in the middle. This CDR3 region has 15 residues. DNA for the CDR3: TGTGCCAGCAGCCTCGCGGGACTCAACACCGGGGAGCTGTTTTTT. It yields the protein CASSLAGLNTGELFF.

The genes are TRBV4-3 and TRBJ1-5; D gene uncertain. The CDR3 contains 14 residues. V shed 0 bases and J shed 6 bases, with 9 bases lying between them. CDR1 and CDR2 (germline): LGHNA, YSLEER. CDR3 sequence (DNA): TGCGCCAGCAGCCAAGACCGGGGAGGTCAGCCCCAGCATTTT. This encodes CASSQDRGGQPQHF.

This clone was observed a few times. The gene calls are TRBV7-2 and TRBJ2-7, with 11 bases aligning to TRBD1. CDR1 SGHTA and CDR2 FQGNSA come from the germline V gene. The CDR3 is made up of 14 amino acids. The junction had 1 base not matched to a gene; V was cut back by 3 bases and J by 3 bases. The CDR3 protein is CASSLDRGLYEQYF. The CDR3 nucleotides are TGTGCCAGCAGCTTGGACAGGGGGCTCTACGAGCAGTACTTC.

This clone occurred a few times. The chain joins TRBV6-1 to TRBJ1-1, with 7 positions matching TRBD1. Germline-derived CDR1 and CDR2 are MNHNS and SASEGT. After removal of 6 bases from V and 7 bases from J, the junction contained 8 bases not matched to a gene. CDR3 length: 13 amino acids. The CDR3 loop is CASSRQGGFEAFF. CDR3 bases: TGTGCCAGCAGCAGACAGGGCGGGTTTGAAGCTTTCTTT.

In DNA form, the CDR3 reads TGTGCCAGCAGTGAAAGACCTCTTGGAGTGAGCTCTGAGCAGTACTTC. Residues: CASSERPLGVSSEQYF. The chain carries TRBV2 and TRBJ2-7, with unresolved D. The germline gives CDR1 SNHLY, CDR2 FYNNEI. The CDR3 length is 16 residues. The V end was cut by 2 bases, the J end by 7 bases, with 21 bases between.

The CDR3 DNA sequence: TGTGCCACCAGCAGAGAAAGAGACCTAAACTATGGCTACACCTTC. It translates to CATSRERDLNYGYTF. V usage is TRBV15 and J usage is TRBJ1-2; the D is unclear. Germline V gene lookup returns CDR1 LNHNV and CDR2 YYDKDF (reference sequence). The ends were cut back, 0 bases at V and 2 bases at J, with 10 bases in the middle. This CDR3 region has 15 residues.

In this sample, this clone turned up once. The V gene is TRBV4-1, the J gene TRBJ2-5, with TRBD1 matching over 7 bases. V was clipped by 4 bases and J by 2 bases; unmatched bases: 4. In germline, CDR1 is MGHRA, CDR2 YSYEKL. The CDR3 loop spans 14 amino acids. In nucleotides, the CDR3 is TGCGCCAGCAGCCTGACAGGGTTACAAGAGACCCAGTACTTC. Protein sequence: CASSLTGLQETQYF.

V usage is TRBV27 and J usage is TRBJ2-1; D may correspond to TRBD1 or TRBD2 (5 bases each). The V end was cut by 6 bases, the J end by 7 bases, with 19 bases between. Germline values: CDR1 MNHEY, CDR2 SMNVEV (reference sequence). The CDR3 covers 15 residues. CDR3 coding DNA: TGTGCCAGCAGCCCTGAGGGGACCCCAAGGAATGAGCAGTTCTTC. This encodes CASSPEGTPRNEQFF.

CDR3 amino acids: CASSEVGATAGNYGYTF. CDR3 bases: TGCGCCAGCAGTGAAGTCGGCGCAACCGCGGGGAACTATGGCTACACCTTC. The chain recombines TRBV10-2 with TRBJ1-2; D gene ambiguous. Trimming pared 3 bases from V and 2 bases from J, leaving 19 bases between. The CDR3 covers 17 residues. Germline assignment: CDR1 WSHSY and CDR2 SAAADI.

The chain is built from TRBV10-2 and TRBJ1-5; 7 bases are a match to TRBD1. The length of the CDR3 is 15 residues. Germline V gene lookup returns CDR1 WSHSY and CDR2 SAAADI. V was pared by 6 bases and J by 4 bases, with 9 bases of the junction left unmatched. The DNA for the CDR3 is TGCGCCAGCAGCCAGGACAGGTTCGGGAATCAGCCCCAGCATTTT. As protein: CASSQDRFGNQPQHF.

The chain links TRBV7-8 to TRBJ2-5, with 12 bases that match TRBD1. V shed 5 bases and J 5 bases; nucleotides not matched to a gene: 6. This CDR3 is 15 amino acids long. In germline, CDR1 is SGHVS, CDR2 FQNEAQ. The DNA for the CDR3 is TGTGCCAGCAGCCACGGGACAGGGGGCGCGGAGACCCAGTACTTC. Protein sequence: CASSHGTGGAETQYF.

The chain couples TRBV7-2 to TRBJ2-2; D ambiguous. The length of the CDR3 is 16 residues. V was shortened by 2 bases and J by 0 bases, with 10 bases between the two germline ends. Germline CDR1 reads SGHTA; CDR2 reads FQGNSA. CDR3 bases: TGTGCCAGCAGCTTATTTGCTCGGGCGAACACCGGGGAGCTGTTTTTT. Translating it yields CASSLFARANTGELFF.

The chain links TRBV7-8 to TRBJ2-2, with TRBD1 matching 9 bases. Germline assignment: CDR1 SGHVS and CDR2 FQNEAQ. This CDR3 has 14 amino acids. J gave up 7 bases and V 5 bases, and 5 bases lay outside the gene matches. CDR3 in amino acids: CASSRGQGIGELFF. Here the CDR3 DNA reads TGTGCCAGCAGCCGCGGACAGGGGATCGGGGAGCTGTTTTTT.

The CDR3 loop reads CASSRSPYSNQPQHF. The CDR3 coding sequence is TGCGCCAGCAGCCGAAGCCCATATAGCAATCAGCCCCAGCATTTT. The J gene is TRBJ1-5, the V gene TRBV4-3; D not resolved. Per germline, CDR1 LGHNA and CDR2 YSLEER. The ends were cut back, 4 bases at V and 0 bases at J, with 10 bases in the middle. CDR3 length: 15 residues.